This T cell receptor (beta chain) came from a study of cytomegalovirus exposure and HLA in healthy donors. The study ran its PCR with 60 Vbeta and 13 Jbeta primers. This table comes from immunoSEQ multiplex PCR, and its TCRdb copy is limited to in-frame clones, with some not included. The sample yields about 160,000 clones, about 65% seen once. The ends were cut back, 4 bases at V and 1 base at J, with 15 bases in the middle. Germline assignment: CDR1 SGHTS and CDR2 YDEGEE. This CDR3 comprises 15 residues. The TCR comes from a man between 35 and 55 years old in good health and CMV-seropositive. This chain uses TRBV5-8 with TRBJ2-7, with D maybe TRBD2 (5 bases). Specimen: PBMCs. CDR3 sequence: CASSPRMDSSYEQYF. CDR3 DNA: TGTGCCAGCAGCCCACGGATGGACTCGTCCTACGAGCAGTACTTC.